This T cell receptor beta chain is from a study of blood T cell repertoires in COVID-19. Whole-study context: The analysed material was cDNA or gDNA that came from T cells, B-cell-depleted T cells, or PBMCs.

The repertoire was sequenced with immunoSEQ multiplex PCR; TCRdb's copy has only in-frame clones and lacks some. The sample has 300,000 to 350,000 clones; about 90% are singletons. The study drew participants aged about 18 to 95 years from fewer than 30 US areas. From germline, CDR1 is MNHEY and CDR2 SVGAGI. V dropped 6 bases and J dropped 6; count of bases not matched to a gene: 8. CDR3 size: 14 residues. Input material: PBMCs or T cells enriched from blood (not recorded which). The origin of this receptor is a woman in her 30s who had recovered from COVID-19. This sequence joins TRBV6-5 and TRBJ1-5, with 7 bases aligning to TRBD1. CDR3 residues: CASRAQGVGQPQHF. In DNA form, the CDR3 reads TGTGCCAGCAGAGCCCAGGGGGTGGGTCAGCCCCAGCATTTT.